This TCR beta chain originates from a study of T cell responses to AZD1222 COVID-19 vaccine. Whole-study findings and limits: Donors were largely white British and mainly female; clonal diversity was possibly underestimated. Just a handful of AZD1222 recipients were seropositive at baseline. Every sample of the repertoires postdated the peak T cell response.

Using immunoSEQ multiplex PCR, the repertoire was profiled, and TCRdb retains in-frame clones only, with some absent. The sample records over 90,000 clones, 91% being singletons. The CDR3 is made up of 14 amino acids. The germline CDR1 and CDR2 sequences are LGHNA and YNFKEQ. The V end was cut by 0 bases, the J end by 1 base, with 3 bases between. The table lists this clone with a count of one. Its antigen is not identified. This sequence originates from an adult in good health. Here the sequenced sample was peripheral blood, taken on day 0 of AZD1222 vaccination. The chain carries TRBV4-2 and TRBJ2-2; D gene unclear. DNA of the CDR3: TGTGCCAGCAGCCAAGAAGAGAACACCGGGGAGCTGTTTTTT. It codes for CASSQEENTGELFF.